A selection of T cell receptor beta chains follows, all from one sample in a study of blood T cell repertoires in COVID-19. Some clones are missing from TCRdb's copy, which holds only in-frame ones; the method was immunoSEQ multiplex PCR. The table has fewer than 200,000 clones, approximately 78% seen once. Sample: PBMCs or T cells enriched from blood (not recorded which). The source of these receptors is a woman aged 45-65 years who had recovered from COVID-19. Each CDR3 is given with its conserved first and last residue.

v_call	j_call	cdr3_aa
TRBV28	TRBJ1-1	CASSGGGGENTEAFF
TRBV18	TRBJ2-2	CASSGGLAGDNGELFF
TRBV21-1	TRBJ2-2	CASSTYGGGRNTGELFF
TRBV5-5	TRBJ1-4	CASSPHDQGRADEKLFF
TRBV7-2	TRBJ2-7	CASSLVVTGAYEQYF
TRBV14	TRBJ1-1	CASSPGRGTEAFF
TRBV18	TRBJ2-7	CASSPPSLNYEQYF
TRBV9	TRBJ2-1	CASSVELAGISYNEQFF
TRBV5-1	TRBJ1-6	CASSPQSRQGAIYNSPLHF
TRBV28	TRBJ1-1	CASNLPGGKTPEAFF
TRBV18	TRBJ2-7	CASSPQSSGSSYEQYF
TRBV6-4	TRBJ1-2	CASSEGGGDYGYTF
TRBV28	TRBJ2-7	CASSYPSGTGRYEQYF
TRBV12-3/TRBV12-4	TRBJ1-1	CASSLGRNTEAFF
TRBV5-6	TRBJ1-1	CASSLLGQGRDTEAFF
TRBV12-3/TRBV12-4	TRBJ2-7	CASNPGGQGMQYF
TRBV11-2	TRBJ1-3	CASSILRGSGNTIYF
TRBV6-2/TRBV6-3	TRBJ2-7	CASSDGTGDYEQYF
TRBV9	TRBJ1-4	CASSGGGEKLFF
TRBV6-1	TRBJ2-7	CASSDTSGRAPSYEQYF
TRBV27	TRBJ2-3	CASSSIGTGSRYF
TRBV19	TRBJ2-7	CASSRQGSYEQYF
TRBV7-3	TRBJ2-3	CASSPSPSYDTDTQYF
TRBV7-2	TRBJ2-2	CASSPRGGSNTGELFF
TRBV7-9	TRBJ2-1	CASSLTGINEQFF
TRBV7-9	TRBJ2-1	CASSLLAGGADEQFF
TRBV18	TRBJ2-3	CASSPGLAGGTDTQYF
TRBV28	TRBJ2-1	CASSWGRKNEQFF
TRBV28	TRBJ2-6	CASSLGALSGANVLTF
TRBV7-2	TRBJ2-5	CASSSWAGGETQYF
TRBV5-1	TRBJ2-1	CASAWAVPPGRNEQFF
TRBV13	TRBJ2-1	CASSPPRTGPDTSGRNYNEQFF
TRBV6-5	TRBJ2-5	CASSIGETQYF
TRBV5-3	TRBJ1-5	CARSLSGSGQPQHF
TRBV18	TRBJ1-1	CASSPRPVTGEAGEAFF
TRBV4-1	TRBJ2-7	CASSQGWGGTSGSYEQYF
TRBV5-1	TRBJ2-3	CASRGQGSTDTQYF
TRBV30	TRBJ1-2	CAWSGAVRGLGGYTF
TRBV3-1/TRBV3-2	TRBJ2-2	CASSQAQATGELFF
TRBV3-1/TRBV3-2	TRBJ2-2	CASSRSGSPGELFF